What follows describes a single TCR beta chain. The antigen is not known. This sample was taken from a study of blood T cells in healthy people across ages. General observations from the study: Shifts in expanded clonotypes may have been confounded by donor CMV status, which was unknown. Researchers report that TCR beta diversity correlated strongly with naive T cell percentage.

Primers used in a second PCR of about 6 to 11 cycles were a sample-barcoded 5' primer and a J-beta primer mix. The study obtained at least 2.5 million CDR3-containing paired-end reads from every sample. TCRdb analysed the 5' RACE reads with MiXCR anew, one entry per CDR3 protein. The sample holds under 1,000,000 distinct CDR3 sequences, 35% to 50% seen once. Germline loops: CDR1 SQVTM, CDR2 ANQGSEA. Trimming removed 7 bases from V and 8 bases from J; junction bases left unmatched: 15. CDR3 length: 14 residues. The sample taken for sequencing was blood. The chain is built from TRBV29-1 and TRBJ1-2; 8 bases align to TRBD1. This TCR was sampled from a man of 80 years or more in good health. CDR3 amino acids: CSAKGQGAGFGYTF. For the CDR3, the DNA is TGCAGCGCCAAAGGGCAGGGGGCCGGGTTCGGCTACACCTTC.